Following are 19 T cell receptor beta chains from one sample sequenced in a study of graft-versus-host responses after intestinal transplantation. These receptors' antigens are unknown. TCRdb keeps only in-frame clones here, not all; method: immunoSEQ multiplex PCR. The data contain 110,000 to 150,000 clones, 92% of them seen just once; the ten biggest clones take up roughly 0.2%. The sequences come from unstimulated CD4+ T cells sorted from spleen or lymph node cells, collected before intestinal transplant. The receptor set was obtained from a human donor who received an intestinal transplant.

This chain uses TRBV5-1 with TRBJ2-2, with 13 bases that match TRBD2. The germline V gene encodes CDR1 SGHRS and CDR2 YFSETQ. Losses at the gene ends were 2 bases for V and 5 bases for J; bases not matched to a gene: 3. The CDR3 is made up of 16 amino acids. Here the CDR3 reads CASSLGLAGVTGELFF. The CDR3 nucleotides read TGCGCCAGCAGCTTAGGACTAGCGGGAGTAACCGGGGAGCTGTTTTTT.

The genes are TRBV6-1 and TRBJ2-7, with 9 bases matching TRBD1. The CDR3 has 14 amino acids. The germline V gene has CDR1 MNHNS and CDR2 SASEGT. V was clipped by 7 bases and J by 7 bases; unmatched bases: 11. The DNA for the CDR3 is TGTGCCAGCATGTTGACCGGGACAGGGCGAGAGCAGTACTTC. Translating gives CASMLTGTGREQYF.

J is TRBJ2-7 and V is TRBV19, with 9 bases matching TRBD1. Per the germline V gene, CDR1 is LNHDA and CDR2 is SQIVND (reference sequence). The CDR3 runs 14 residues. V dropped 5 bases and J dropped 6; count of bases not matched to a gene: 8. CDR3 DNA: TGTGCCAGTAGTGCCCAGACAGGGGGACTCGAGCAGTACTTC. Protein: CASSAQTGGLEQYF.

The rearrangement joins TRBV7-9 to TRBJ2-1; unclear D gene. The germline V gene encodes CDR1 SEHNR and CDR2 FQNEAQ (reference sequence). Trimming stripped 1 base from V and 5 bases from J, with 9 bases between. The CDR3 totals 14 residues. CDR3 region: CASSLGSQHNEQFF. The DNA for the CDR3 is TGTGCCAGCAGCTTAGGATCCCAGCACAATGAGCAGTTCTTC.

This chain links TRBV7-2 with TRBJ2-7; unclear D gene. This CDR3 is 15 amino acids long. From germline, CDR1 is SGHTA and CDR2 FQGNSA. V was shortened by 1 base and J by 1 base, with 11 bases between the two germline ends. As DNA, the CDR3 is TGTGCCAGCAGCTTAGAGTCTAGTGGTTCCTACGAGCAGTACTTC. Translating it yields CASSLESSGSYEQYF.

This chain links TRBV19 with TRBJ2-7; D is possibly TRBD1 (7 bases). Germline loops: CDR1 LNHDA, CDR2 SQIVND (reference sequence). This CDR3 has 14 residues. The V gene lost 5 bases and the J gene lost 3 bases, with 14 bases spanning the gap. CDR3 sequence: CASSWRGQSYEQYF. For the CDR3, the DNA is TGTGCCAGTAGTTGGCGGGGACAGAGCTACGAGCAGTACTTC. The whole variable domain, remainder taken from reference TRBV19 and TRBJ2-7, is DGGITQSPKYLFRKEGQNVTLSCEQNLNHDAMYWYRQDPGQGLRLIYYSQIVNDFQKGDIAEGYSVSREKKESFPLTVTSAQKNPTAFYLCASSWRGQSYEQYFGPGTRLTVT.

The chain combines TRBV7-6 with TRBJ1-6; D not resolved. This CDR3 is 13 amino acids long. Germline V lookup: CDR1 SGHVS, CDR2 FNYEAQ. V was pared by 1 base and J by 10 bases, with 8 bases between. In DNA form, the CDR3 reads TGTGCCAGCAGCTTAGAGGTAGAATCACCCCTCCACTTT. It encodes CASSLEVESPLHF. Full variable domain (remainder filled in from reference TRBV7-6 and TRBJ1-6): GAGVSQSPRYKVTKRGQDVALRCDPISGHVSLYWYRQALGQGPEFLTYFNYEAQQDKSGLPNDRFSAERPEGSISTLTIQRTEQRDSAMYRCASSLEVESPLHFGNGTRLTVT.

The chain uses TRBV28 and TRBJ2-2, with 10 bases aligning to TRBD2. The trim removed 6 bases at V and 6 bases at J, leaving 7 bases unmatched. The V gene's germline CDR1 is MDHEN and CDR2 SYDVKM. The length of the CDR3 is 15 residues. The CDR3 bases are TGTGCCAGCAGCCCTAGCGGGAGAGGCGCCGGGGAGCTGTTTTTT. Translating gives CASSPSGRGAGELFF.

The J gene is TRBJ1-1, the V gene TRBV15; the D is unclear. CDR3 length: 15 residues. In germline, CDR1 is LNHNV, CDR2 YYDKDF (reference sequence). The V end was cut by 3 bases, the J end by 0 bases, with 11 bases between. Here the CDR3 reads CATSSGYGLNTEAFF. As DNA, the CDR3 is TGTGCCACCAGCAGCGGCTACGGACTGAACACTGAAGCTTTCTTT.

V is TRBV7-9 and J is TRBJ2-5; TRBD2 is a possible D gene (5 bases). Trimming cost V 1 base and J 6 bases, with 12 bases left between them. Looked up from germline, CDR1 is SEHNR and CDR2 is FQNEAQ (reference sequence). The CDR3 is made up of 14 amino acids. The CDR3 protein is CASSLELGVKTQYF. The CDR3 DNA follows: TGTGCCAGCAGCTTAGAACTAGGAGTAAAGACCCAGTACTTC.

The J gene is TRBJ2-5, the V gene TRBV28, with D tentatively TRBD1 (6 bases). Germline CDR1 and CDR2: MDHEN and SYDVKM. The germline V and J ends were trimmed by 6 bases and 4 bases, with 21 bases remaining between them. The CDR3 is made up of 16 amino acids. The CDR3 DNA follows: TGTGCCAGCAGCTTAATCCGGGACACTGAAGCAGAGACCCAGTACTTC. This sequence encodes CASSLIRDTEAETQYF.

The chain combines TRBV7-9 with TRBJ2-7; TRBD1 matches 8 bases. The V segment lost 11 bases and the J segment 5 bases; nucleotides outside the gene matches: 17. Germline CDR1 reads SEHNR; CDR2 reads FQNEAQ (reference sequence). This CDR3 spans 15 amino acids. Here the CDR3 reads CACTGQGAFSDEQYF. Written as DNA, the CDR3 is TGTGCCTGTACTGGGCAGGGGGCTTTTTCAGACGAGCAGTACTTC.

This sequence joins TRBV7-3 and TRBJ2-1, with D uncertain. CDR3 length: 16 residues. Germline V gives CDR1 SGHTA, CDR2 FQGTGA. V lost 4 bases, J lost 1 base, and 14 bases lay in between. CDR3 amino acids: CASSSPLVKSYNEQFF. The CDR3 nucleotides read TGTGCCAGCAGCTCCCCCCTTGTGAAGTCCTACAATGAGCAGTTCTTC.

The chain combines TRBV9 with TRBJ2-3; D might be TRBD1 or TRBD2, each matching 6 bases. V dropped 4 bases and J dropped 1 base, with 10 bases sitting between them. Germline V gene data show CDR1 as SGDLS and CDR2 as YYNGEE. The CDR3 contains 14 residues. Here the CDR3 reads CASSFGGRTDTQYF. CDR3 bases: TGTGCCAGCAGCTTCGGGGGCCGCACAGATACGCAGTATTTT.

The genes are TRBV27 and TRBJ2-7; 9 nucleotides line up with TRBD1. V dropped 2 bases and J dropped 3; count of bases not matched to a gene: 2. This CDR3 contains 14 residues. Per germline, CDR1 MNHEY and CDR2 SMNVEV (reference sequence). The CDR3 sequence: CASSLETGGYEQYF. CDR3 nucleotides: TGTGCCAGCAGTTTAGAGACAGGGGGCTACGAGCAGTACTTC.

V is TRBV6-6 and J is TRBJ2-1, with 7 positions matching TRBD1. Germline V gives CDR1 MNHNY, CDR2 SVGAGI (reference sequence). J gave up 4 bases and V 5 bases, and 8 bases lay outside the gene matches. CDR3 size: 15 residues. The CDR3, as DNA: TGTGCCAGCAGTGGGAACAGGGGCGCATACAATGAGCAGTTCTTC. This sequence encodes CASSGNRGAYNEQFF.

This chain links TRBV4-1 with TRBJ2-1; 12 bases line up with TRBD1. Germline CDR1 reads MGHRA; CDR2 reads YSYEKL. CDR3 length equals 16 residues. V shed 4 bases and J 6 bases; nucleotides not matched to a gene: 7. The CDR3 here is CASSLSMGQGANEQFF. CDR3 bases: TGCGCCAGCAGCCTAAGCATGGGACAGGGGGCCAATGAGCAGTTCTTC.

The chain links TRBV7-9 to TRBJ1-2; D possibly corresponds to TRBD1 (5 bases). The V gene's germline CDR1 is SEHNR and CDR2 FQNEAQ (reference sequence). The CDR3 is 17 amino acids. The V and J ends lost 4 bases and 4 bases respectively, with 22 bases between them. The CDR3 DNA reads TGTGCCAGCAGCTCCAAACGGGTCGGGGGATTAGGCTATGGCTACACCTTC. This encodes CASSSKRVGGLGYGYTF.

This clone came up once. J is TRBJ2-3 and V is TRBV10-3, with 7 bases lining up with TRBD2. Trimming took 6 bases from V and 3 from J; bases not matched to a gene: 6. CDR1 and CDR2 (germline): ENHRY, SYGVKD. The CDR3 totals 14 residues. The CDR3 region is CAISSGGGTDTQYF. In nucleotides, the CDR3 is TGTGCCATCAGCAGTGGGGGGGGGACAGATACGCAGTATTTT.